This T cell receptor beta chain emerged from a study of blood T cells in healthy people across ages. A second roughly 6 to 12 cycle PCR used barcoded and J-beta primers. A template-switch adaptor containing 12 random nucleotides labeled each cDNA molecule. Each CDR3 protein gets one entry after TCRdb re-called the 5' RACE reads with MiXCR. The table has 1.5 million to 1.9 million distinct CDR3 sequences, around 40% seen once. Germline CDR1 is LGHDT and CDR2 is YNNKEL (reference sequence). The V and J ends lost 7 bases and 6 bases respectively, with 21 bases between them. There are 15 residues in the CDR3. The donors, healthy Caucasians from Russia, were aged roughly 6 to 90. PBMCs numbering at least 6 million were isolated per sample. This clonotype was recorded a few times. Its matching antigen is unknown. The study's findings and limits: Donor CMV status was unknown, possibly confounding expanded clonotype changes.

The chain links TRBV3-1 to TRBJ1-1; TRBD1 is a possible D gene (6 bases). The sample comprised blood. This sequence originates from a woman between 18 and 30 years old in good health. CDR3 region: CASTLRQASTAEAFF. The CDR3, as DNA: TGTGCCAGCACCCTACGACAGGCCTCCACGGCTGAAGCTTTCTTT.